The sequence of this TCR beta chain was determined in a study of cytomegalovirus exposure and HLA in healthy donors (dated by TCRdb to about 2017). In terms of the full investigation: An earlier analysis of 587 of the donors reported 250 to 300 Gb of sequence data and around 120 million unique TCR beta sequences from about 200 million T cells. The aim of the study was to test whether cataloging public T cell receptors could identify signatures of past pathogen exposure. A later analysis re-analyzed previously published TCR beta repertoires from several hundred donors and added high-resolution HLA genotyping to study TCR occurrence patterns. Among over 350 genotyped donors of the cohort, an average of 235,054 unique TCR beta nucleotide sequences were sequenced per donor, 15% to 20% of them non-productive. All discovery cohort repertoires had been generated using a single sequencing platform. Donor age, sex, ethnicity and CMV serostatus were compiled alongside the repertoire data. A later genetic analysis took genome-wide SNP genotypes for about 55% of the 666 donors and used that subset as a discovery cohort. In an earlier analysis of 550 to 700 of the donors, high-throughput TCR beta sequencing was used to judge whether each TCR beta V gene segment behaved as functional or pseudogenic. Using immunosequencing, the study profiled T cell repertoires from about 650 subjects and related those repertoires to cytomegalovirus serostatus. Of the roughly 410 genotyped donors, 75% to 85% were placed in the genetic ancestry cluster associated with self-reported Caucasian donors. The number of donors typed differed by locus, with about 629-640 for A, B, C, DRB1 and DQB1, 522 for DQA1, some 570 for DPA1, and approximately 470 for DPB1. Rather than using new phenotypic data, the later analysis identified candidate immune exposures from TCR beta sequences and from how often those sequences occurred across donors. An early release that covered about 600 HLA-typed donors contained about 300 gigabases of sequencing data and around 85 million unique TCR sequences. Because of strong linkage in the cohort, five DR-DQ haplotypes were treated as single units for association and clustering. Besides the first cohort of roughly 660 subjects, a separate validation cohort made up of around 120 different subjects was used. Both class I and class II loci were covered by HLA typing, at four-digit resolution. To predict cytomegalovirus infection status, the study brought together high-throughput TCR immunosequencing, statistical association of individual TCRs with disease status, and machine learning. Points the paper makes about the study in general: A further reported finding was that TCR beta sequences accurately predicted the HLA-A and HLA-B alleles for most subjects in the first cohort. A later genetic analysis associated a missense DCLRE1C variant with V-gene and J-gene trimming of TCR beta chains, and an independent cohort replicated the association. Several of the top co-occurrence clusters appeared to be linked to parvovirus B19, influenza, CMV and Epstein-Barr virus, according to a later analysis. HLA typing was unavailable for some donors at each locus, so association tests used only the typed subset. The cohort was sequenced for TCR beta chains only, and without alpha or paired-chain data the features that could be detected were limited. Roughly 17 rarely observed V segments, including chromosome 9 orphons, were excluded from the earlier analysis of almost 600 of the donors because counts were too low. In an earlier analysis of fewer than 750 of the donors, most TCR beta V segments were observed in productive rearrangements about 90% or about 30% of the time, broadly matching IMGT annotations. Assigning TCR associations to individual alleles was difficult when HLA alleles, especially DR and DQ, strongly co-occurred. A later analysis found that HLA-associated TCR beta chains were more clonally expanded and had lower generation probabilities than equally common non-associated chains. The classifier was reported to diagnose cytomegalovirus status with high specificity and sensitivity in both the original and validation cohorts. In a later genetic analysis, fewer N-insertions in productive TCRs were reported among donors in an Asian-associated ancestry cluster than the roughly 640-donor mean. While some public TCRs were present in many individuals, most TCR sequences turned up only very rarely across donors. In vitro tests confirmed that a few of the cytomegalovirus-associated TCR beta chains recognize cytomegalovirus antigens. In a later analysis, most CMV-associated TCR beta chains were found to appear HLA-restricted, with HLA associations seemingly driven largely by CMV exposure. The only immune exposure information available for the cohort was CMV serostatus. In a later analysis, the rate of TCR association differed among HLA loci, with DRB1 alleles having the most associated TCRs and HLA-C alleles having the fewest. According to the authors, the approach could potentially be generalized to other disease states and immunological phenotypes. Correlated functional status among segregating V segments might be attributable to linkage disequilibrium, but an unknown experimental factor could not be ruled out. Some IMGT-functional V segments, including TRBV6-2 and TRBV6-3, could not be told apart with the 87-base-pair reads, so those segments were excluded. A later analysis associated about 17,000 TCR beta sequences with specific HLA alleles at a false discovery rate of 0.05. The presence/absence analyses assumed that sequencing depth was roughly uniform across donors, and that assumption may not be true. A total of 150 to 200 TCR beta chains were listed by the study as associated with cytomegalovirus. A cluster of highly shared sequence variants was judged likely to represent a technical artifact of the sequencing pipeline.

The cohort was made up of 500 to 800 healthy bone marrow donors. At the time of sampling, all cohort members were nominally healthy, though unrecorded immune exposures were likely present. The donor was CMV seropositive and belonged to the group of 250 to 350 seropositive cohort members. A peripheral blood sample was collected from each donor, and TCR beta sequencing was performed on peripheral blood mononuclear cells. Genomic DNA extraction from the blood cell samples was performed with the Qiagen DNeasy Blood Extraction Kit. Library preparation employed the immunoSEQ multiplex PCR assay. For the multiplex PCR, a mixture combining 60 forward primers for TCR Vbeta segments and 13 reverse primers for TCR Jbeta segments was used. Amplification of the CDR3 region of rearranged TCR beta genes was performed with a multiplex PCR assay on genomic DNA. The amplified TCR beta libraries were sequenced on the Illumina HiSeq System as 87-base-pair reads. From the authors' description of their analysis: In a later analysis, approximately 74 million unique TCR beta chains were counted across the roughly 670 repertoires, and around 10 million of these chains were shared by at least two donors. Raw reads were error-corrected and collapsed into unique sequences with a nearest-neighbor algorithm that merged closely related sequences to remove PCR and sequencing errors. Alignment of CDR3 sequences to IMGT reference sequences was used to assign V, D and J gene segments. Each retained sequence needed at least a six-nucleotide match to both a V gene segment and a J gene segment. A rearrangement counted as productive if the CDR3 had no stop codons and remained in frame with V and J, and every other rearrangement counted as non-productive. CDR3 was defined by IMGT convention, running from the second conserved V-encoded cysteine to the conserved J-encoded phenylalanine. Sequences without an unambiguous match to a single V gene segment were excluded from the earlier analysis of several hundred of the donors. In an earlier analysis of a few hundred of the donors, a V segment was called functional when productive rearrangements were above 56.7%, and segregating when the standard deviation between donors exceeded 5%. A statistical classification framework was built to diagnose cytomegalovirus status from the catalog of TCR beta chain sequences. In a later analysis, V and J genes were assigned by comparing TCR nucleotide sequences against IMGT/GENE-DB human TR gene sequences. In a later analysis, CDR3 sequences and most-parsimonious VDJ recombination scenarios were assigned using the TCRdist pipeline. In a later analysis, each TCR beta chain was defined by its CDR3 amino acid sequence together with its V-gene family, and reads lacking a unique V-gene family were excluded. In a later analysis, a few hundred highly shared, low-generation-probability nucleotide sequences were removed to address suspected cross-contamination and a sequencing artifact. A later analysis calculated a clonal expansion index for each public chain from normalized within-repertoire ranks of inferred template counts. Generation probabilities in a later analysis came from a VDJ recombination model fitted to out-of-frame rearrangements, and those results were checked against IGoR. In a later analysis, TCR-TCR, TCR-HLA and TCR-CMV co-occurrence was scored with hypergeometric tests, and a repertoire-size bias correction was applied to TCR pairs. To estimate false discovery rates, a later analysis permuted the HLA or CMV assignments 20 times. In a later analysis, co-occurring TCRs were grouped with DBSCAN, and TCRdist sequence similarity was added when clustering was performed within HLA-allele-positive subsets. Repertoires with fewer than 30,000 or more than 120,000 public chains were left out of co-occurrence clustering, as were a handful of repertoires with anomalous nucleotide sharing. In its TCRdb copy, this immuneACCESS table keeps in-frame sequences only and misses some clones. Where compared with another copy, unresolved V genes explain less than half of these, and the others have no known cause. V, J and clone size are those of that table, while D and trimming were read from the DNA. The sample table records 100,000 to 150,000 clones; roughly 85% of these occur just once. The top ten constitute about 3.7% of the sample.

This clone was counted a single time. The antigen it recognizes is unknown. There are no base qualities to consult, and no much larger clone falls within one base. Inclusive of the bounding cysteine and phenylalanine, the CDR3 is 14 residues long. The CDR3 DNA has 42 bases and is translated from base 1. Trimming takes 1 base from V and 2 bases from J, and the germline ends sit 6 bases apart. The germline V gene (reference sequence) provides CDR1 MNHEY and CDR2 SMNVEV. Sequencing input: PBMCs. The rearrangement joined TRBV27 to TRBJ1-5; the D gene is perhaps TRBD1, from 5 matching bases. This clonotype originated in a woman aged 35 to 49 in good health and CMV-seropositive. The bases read TGTGCCAGCAGTTTATTGACAGGCAATCAGCCCCAGCATTTT. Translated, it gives CASSLLTGNQPQHF.